This passage covers 25 T cell receptor beta chains from one sample sequenced in a study of regulatory T cells in long-lasting Graves disease. For TCR beta, libraries came from iRepertoire HTBI primers and Arm-PCR of CDR3 regions. MiXCR, run by TCRdb on the multiplex PCR reads, gives a single entry per CDR3 protein. The profile covers 500,000 to 700,000 distinct CDR3 sequences, with around 30% appearing a single time and roughly 41% taken by the ten largest. Time point described: persistent/refractory GD, antithyroid drugs over 5 years with positive TRAb. PBMC-extracted RNA yielded the TCR library. This specimen consisted of peripheral blood mononuclear cells (PBMCs), obtained when the disease was refractory, from a patient treated with antithyroid drugs. The receptors stem from a female donor with Graves disease.

The table lists this clonotype with a few counts. The CDR3 spells CASSDRGLWNSPLHF. Written as DNA, the CDR3 is TGTGCCAGCAGCGACAGGGGGCTCTGGAATTCACCCCTCCACTTT. This rearrangement joins TRBV27 to TRBJ1-6; 10 bases are shared with TRBD1. After removal of 6 bases from V and 7 bases from J, the junction contained 6 bases not matched to a gene. The CDR3 consists of 15 residues. The germline V gene has CDR1 MNHEY and CDR2 SMNVEV (reference sequence).

This clonotype has more than one count but fewer than ten. This sequence joins TRBV7-2 and TRBJ1-6, with D unresolved. V was cut by 5 bases and J by 8 bases, with 16 bases left in between. This CDR3 region has 15 residues. Germline assignment: CDR1 SGHTA and CDR2 FQGNSA. The CDR3 coding sequence is TGTGCCAGCAGCCCGCGGACCAACCGCCATTCACCCCTCCACTTT. Translated, it gives CASSPRTNRHSPLHF.

This clonotype was detected a few times. The chain is built from TRBV3-1 and TRBJ1-6; 8 nucleotides align to TRBD1. Per germline, CDR1 LGHDT and CDR2 YNNKEL (reference sequence). V shed 6 bases and J 2 bases; nucleotides not matched to a gene: 3. This CDR3 is built from 15 residues. The CDR3 bases are TGTGCCAGCAGTTCAGGGGGCACCTATAATTCACCCCTCCACTTT. It translates to CASSSGGTYNSPLHF.

There are many counts of this clonotype. This chain links TRBV11-2 with TRBJ2-7; maybe TRBD1 (5 bases). V was shortened by 5 bases and J by 2 bases, with 16 bases between the two germline ends. CDR1 and CDR2 (germline): SGHAT, FQNNGV. The CDR3 is made up of 15 amino acids. The CDR3 nucleotides are TGTGCCAGCAGCACCAACCAGGGAACCGCCTACGAGCAGTACTTC. Its protein product is CASSTNQGTAYEQYF.

This chain joins TRBV2 and TRBJ2-4; 8 positions agree with TRBD2. The length of the CDR3 is 17 residues. CDR1 SNHLY and CDR2 FYNNEI come from the germline V gene. Germline trimming cut 8 bases from V and 0 bases from J; bases unmatched to any gene: 12. The CDR3 DNA is TGTGCCAGCCTTTCCGGGGGGGGGCTGGGAGCCAAAAACATTCAGTACTTC. It is translated as CASLSGGGLGAKNIQYF.

This clonotype was picked up a small number of times. The chain links TRBV25-1 to TRBJ1-4; 9 positions agree with TRBD1. The CDR3 runs to 14 residues. The germline CDR1 and CDR2 sequences are MGHDK and SYGVNS. V shed 7 bases and J 4 bases; nucleotides not matched to a gene: 4. The CDR3 protein is CASTPDRGNEKLFF. As DNA, the CDR3 is TGTGCCAGCACCCCGGACAGGGGTAATGAAAAACTGTTTTTT.

V and J are TRBV5-1 and TRBJ2-7; 8 nucleotides match TRBD1. From germline, CDR1 is SGHRS and CDR2 YFSETQ. After removal of 3 bases from V and 2 bases from J, the junction contained 10 bases not matched to a gene. The CDR3 loop spans 16 amino acids. CDR3 DNA: TGCGCCAGCAGCTGGCCCGCCAGGGGGCAAGCCTACGAGCAGTACTTC. Its protein is CASSWPARGQAYEQYF.

The V call is TRBV2, the J call TRBJ2-2; 8 bases agree with TRBD2. This CDR3 contains 15 residues. The V and J ends lost 2 bases and 4 bases, in that order; junction bases with no gene match: 3. CDR1 is SNHLY, CDR2 FYNNEI, per germline. The CDR3 nucleotides read TGTGCCAGCAGTGAATCCCGGGGGGGCACCGGGGAGCTGTTTTTT. It translates to CASSESRGGTGELFF.

This chain connects TRBV18 to TRBJ1-4, with 7 bases matching TRBD1. CDR3 length: 14 residues. Germline lookup yields CDR1 KGHSH and CDR2 LQKENI. With V trimmed by 6 bases and J by 4 bases, 5 bases remained unmatched. CDR3 coding DNA: TGTGCCAGCTCTCTCCGGGACAGTAATGAAAAACTGTTTTTT. This encodes CASSLRDSNEKLFF.

This clonotype was seen only a few times. The rearrangement uses TRBV3-1 and TRBJ1-1; D is unclear. The CDR3 extends over 15 amino acids. V lost 4 bases and J 5 bases, leaving 17 bases between the germline ends. CDR1 is LGHDT and CDR2 is YNNKEL in the germline V gene (reference sequence). This CDR3 is CASSLRDGVRTEAFF. The CDR3 region has the DNA TGTGCCAGCAGCCTCCGAGACGGGGTAAGGACTGAAGCTTTCTTT.

This clonotype was recorded at least ten times. The CDR3 sequence: CASEGTGSAGGYTF. For the CDR3, the DNA is TGTGCCAGCGAAGGGACAGGGAGCGCGGGGGGCTACACCTTC. V is TRBV2 and J is TRBJ1-2, with TRBD1 matching 9 bases. Germline V gives CDR1 SNHLY, CDR2 FYNNEI. The CDR3 has 14 amino acids. The ends lost 8 bases at V and 8 bases at J; junction bases unmatched: 12. The full variable domain, rest sourced from reference TRBV2 and TRBJ1-2, is EPEVTQTPSHQVTQMGQEVILRCVPISNHLYFYWYRQILGQKVEFLVSFYNNEISEKSEIFDDQFSVERPDGSNFTLKIRSTKLEDSAMYFCASEGTGSAGGYTFGSGTRLTVV.

At least ten counts were recorded for this clonotype. The chain is built from TRBV6-1 and TRBJ1-5; D is unresolved. The V end lost 5 bases, the J end lost 2 bases, and 13 bases lay between the germline ends. The CDR3 contains 15 residues. CDR1 MNHNS and CDR2 SASEGT come from the germline V gene. CDR3 DNA: TGTGCCAGCAGTCCAACACCCTCGGGCAATCAGCCCCAGCATTTT. Its translation is CASSPTPSGNQPQHF.

This clonotype was counted a few times. This chain links TRBV20-1 with TRBJ1-2; no firm D call. V lost 3 bases, J lost 4 bases, and 9 bases lay in between. Germline V gives CDR1 DFQATT, CDR2 SNEGSKA (reference sequence). CDR3 size: 12 residues. The CDR3 region is CSASQDTYGYTF. The CDR3 nucleotides are TGCAGTGCTAGCCAGGATACCTATGGCTACACCTTC.

In this sample, this clonotype turned up a few times. A clone one base away is much larger, so this may be a read error. This chain uses TRBV11-3 with TRBJ1-2; D uncertain. The CDR3 has 12 amino acids. Germline loops: CDR1 SGHNT, CDR2 YENEEA. CDR3 sequence: CASSLSDYGYIF. CDR3 DNA: TGTGCCAGCAGTTTGTCGGACTATGGCTACATCTTC.

This clonotype was detected a few times. The rearrangement links TRBV20-1 to TRBJ2-7; 12 nucleotides agree with TRBD1. The V segment lost 4 bases and the J segment 6 bases; nucleotides outside the gene matches: 4. The CDR3 has 13 residues. Germline CDR1 DFQATT, CDR2 SNEGSKA (reference sequence). The CDR3 DNA is TGCAGTGCTACCGGGACAGGGGGCTTCGAGCAGTACTTC. Its translation is CSATGTGGFEQYF.

The table lists this clonotype with many counts. The chain combines TRBV28 with TRBJ2-7; tentatively, D is TRBD1 (6 bases). CDR3 length equals 14 residues. V gave up 2 bases and J gave up 6 bases, with 14 bases separating them. Germline lookup yields CDR1 MDHEN and CDR2 SYDVKM. The CDR3 DNA reads as TGTGCCAGCAGTTTAGCAGGGGCCACAATCGAGCAGTACTTC. It specifies CASSLAGATIEQYF. Looking up the rest from reference TRBV28 and TRBJ2-7 gives the full variable domain: DVKVTQSSRYLVKRTGEKVFLECVQDMDHENMFWYRQDPGLGLRLIYFSYDVKMKEKGDIPEGYSVSREKKERFSLILESASTNQTSMYLCASSLAGATIEQYFGPGTRLTVT.

The chain links TRBV29-1 to TRBJ2-2; D is ambiguous. Germline V gene data show CDR1 as SQVTM and CDR2 as ANQGSEA. The CDR3 is made up of 11 amino acids. The ends were cut back, 5 bases at V and 2 bases at J, with 3 bases in the middle. Written as DNA, the CDR3 is TGCAGCGTTAAAAACACCGGGGAGCTGTTTTTT. This translates into CSVKNTGELFF.

This clonotype has only a few counts. This chain connects TRBV2 to TRBJ2-7; 9 bases are shared with TRBD1. The CDR3 totals 14 residues. The germline CDR1 and CDR2 sequences are SNHLY and FYNNEI. The V and J ends lost 3 bases and 6 bases, in that order; junction bases with no gene match: 6. This CDR3 is CASSDGQGLSEQYF. CDR3 bases: TGTGCCAGCAGTGATGGACAGGGGTTGAGCGAGCAGTACTTC.

The V call is TRBV27, the J call TRBJ2-3; 12 bases fit TRBD1. The germline CDR1 and CDR2 sequences are MNHEY and SMNVEV (reference sequence). The CDR3 spans 17 residues. Trimming cost V 1 base and J 6 bases; bases outside gene matches: 8. Here the CDR3 reads CASSLWGQGASSDTQYF. The CDR3 region has the DNA TGTGCCAGCAGTTTATGGGGACAGGGGGCTAGTTCGGATACGCAGTATTTT.

This clonotype was recorded once. CDR3 region: CASSRDSRVNTEAFF. Here the CDR3 DNA reads TGTGCCAGTAGCCGGGACAGCCGAGTCAACACTGAAGCTTTCTTT. This rearrangement joins TRBV19 to TRBJ1-1, with TRBD1 identical over 7 bases. The CDR3 has 15 residues. Germline CDR1 is LNHDA and CDR2 is SQIVND (reference sequence). V shed 6 bases and J 2 bases; nucleotides not matched to a gene: 9.

The sample holds a few counts of this clonotype. The V and J genes are TRBV5-5 and TRBJ1-2; possible D gene TRBD1, 6 bases. Trimming removed 4 bases from V and 3 bases from J, with 13 bases in between. Germline lookup yields CDR1 SGHKS and CDR2 YYEKEE (reference sequence). The CDR3 runs 14 residues. The CDR3 nucleotides are TGTGCCAGCAGCACCCTCAGGGGCGACTATGGCTACACCTTC. Protein sequence: CASSTLRGDYGYTF. Looking up the rest from reference TRBV5-5 and TRBJ1-2 gives the full variable domain: DAGVTQSPTHLIKTRGQQVTLRCSPISGHKSVSWYQQVLGQGPQFIFQYYEKEERGRGNFPDRFSARQFPNYSSELNVNALLLGDSALYLCASSTLRGDYGYTFGSGTRLTVV.

This chain connects TRBV12-3 or TRBV12-4 to TRBJ2-5, with D possibly being TRBD2 (6 bases). V dropped 8 bases and J dropped 5 bases, with 24 bases sitting between them. The CDR3 is 16 amino acids. The CDR3 DNA follows: TGTGCCAGCCAACCCGGCCGCGGGAAGGCAGGGGAGACCCAGTACTTC. Translated: CASQPGRGKAGETQYF.

This clonotype was seen a few times. The V call is TRBV10-3, the J call TRBJ1-5; possibly TRBD1 for D (6 bases). There are 16 residues in the CDR3. In germline, CDR1 is ENHRY, CDR2 SYGVKD. Trimming cost V 3 bases and J 0 bases, with 12 bases left between them. For the CDR3, the DNA is TGTGCCATCAGTGAATCGGGGGGCCATAGCAATCAGCCCCAGCATTTT. Translation gives CAISESGGHSNQPQHF.

This clonotype was seen more than once but under ten times. The chain couples TRBV5-6 to TRBJ2-7; 8 positions agree with TRBD2. There are 16 residues in the CDR3. V lost 2 bases to trimming and J lost 2 bases; unmatched junction nucleotides: 9. Germline values: CDR1 SGHDT, CDR2 YYEEEE. The CDR3, as DNA: TGTGCCAGCAGCTTAGGAACTAGCGGAATTGCCTACGAGCAGTACTTC. Residues: CASSLGTSGIAYEQYF.

V gene TRBV10-3 combines with J gene TRBJ2-5; 7 positions match TRBD2. The germline V gene encodes CDR1 ENHRY and CDR2 SYGVKD. J lost 5 bases, V lost 4 bases, and 7 bases had no gene match. The CDR3 extends over 14 amino acids. The CDR3: CAISAGGSVETQYF. DNA for the CDR3: TGTGCCATCAGTGCGGGAGGCTCAGTCGAGACCCAGTACTTC.